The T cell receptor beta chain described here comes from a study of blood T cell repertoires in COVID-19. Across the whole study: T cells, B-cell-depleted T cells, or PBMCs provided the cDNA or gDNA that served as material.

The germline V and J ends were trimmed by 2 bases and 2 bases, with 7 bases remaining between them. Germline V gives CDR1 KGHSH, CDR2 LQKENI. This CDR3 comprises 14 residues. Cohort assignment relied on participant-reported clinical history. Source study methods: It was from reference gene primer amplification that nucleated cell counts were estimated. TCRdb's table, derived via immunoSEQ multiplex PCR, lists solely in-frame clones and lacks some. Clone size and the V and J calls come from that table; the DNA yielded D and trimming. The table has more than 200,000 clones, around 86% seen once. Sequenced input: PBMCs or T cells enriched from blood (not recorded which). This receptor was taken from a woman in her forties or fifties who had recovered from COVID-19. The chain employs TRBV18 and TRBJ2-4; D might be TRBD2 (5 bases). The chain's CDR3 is CASSPTGTKNIQYF. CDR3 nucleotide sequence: TGTGCCAGCTCACCAACGGGGACCAAAAACATTCAGTACTTC.